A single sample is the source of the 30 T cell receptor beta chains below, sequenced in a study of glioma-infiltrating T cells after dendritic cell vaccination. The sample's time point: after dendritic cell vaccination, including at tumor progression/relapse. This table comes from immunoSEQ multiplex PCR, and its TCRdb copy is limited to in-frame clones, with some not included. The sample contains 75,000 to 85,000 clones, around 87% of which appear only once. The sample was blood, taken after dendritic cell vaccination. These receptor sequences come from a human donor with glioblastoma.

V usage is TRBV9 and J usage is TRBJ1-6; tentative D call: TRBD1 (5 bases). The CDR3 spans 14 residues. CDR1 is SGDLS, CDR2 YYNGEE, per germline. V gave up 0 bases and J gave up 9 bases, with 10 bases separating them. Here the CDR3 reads CASSVGGRGSPLHF. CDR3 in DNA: TGTGCCAGCAGCGTAGGCGGGAGGGGTTCACCCCTCCACTTT.

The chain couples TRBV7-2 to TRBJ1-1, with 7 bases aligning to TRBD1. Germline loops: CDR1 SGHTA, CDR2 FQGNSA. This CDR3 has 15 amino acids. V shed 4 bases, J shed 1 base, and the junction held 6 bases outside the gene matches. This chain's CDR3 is CASSSQTGWNTEAFF. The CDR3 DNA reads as TGTGCCAGCAGCTCCCAGACAGGGTGGAACACTGAAGCTTTCTTT.

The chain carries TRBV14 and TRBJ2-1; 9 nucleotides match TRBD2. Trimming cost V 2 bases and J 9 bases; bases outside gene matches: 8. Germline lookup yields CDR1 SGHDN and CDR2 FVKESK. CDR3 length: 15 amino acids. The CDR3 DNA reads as TGTGCCAGCAGCCAACGGTCTAGCGGGGTGGGTGAGCAGTTCTTC. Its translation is CASSQRSSGVGEQFF.

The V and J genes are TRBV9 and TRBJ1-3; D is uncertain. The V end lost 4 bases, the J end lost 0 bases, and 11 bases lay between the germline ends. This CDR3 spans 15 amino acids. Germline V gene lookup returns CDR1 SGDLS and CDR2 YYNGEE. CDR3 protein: CASSPGLSSGNTIYF. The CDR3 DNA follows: TGTGCCAGCAGCCCCGGACTGAGCTCTGGAAACACCATATATTTT.

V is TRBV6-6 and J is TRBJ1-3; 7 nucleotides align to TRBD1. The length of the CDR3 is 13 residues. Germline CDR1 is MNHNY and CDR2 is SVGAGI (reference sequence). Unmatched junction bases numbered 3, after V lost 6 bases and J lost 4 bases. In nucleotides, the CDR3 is TGTGCCAGCAGAATGGACAGGGGAAACACCATATATTTT. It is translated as CASRMDRGNTIYF.

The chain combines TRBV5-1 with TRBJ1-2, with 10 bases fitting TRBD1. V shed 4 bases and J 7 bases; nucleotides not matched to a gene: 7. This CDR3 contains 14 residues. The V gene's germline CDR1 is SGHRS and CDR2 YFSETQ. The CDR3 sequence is CASSIPGQGPGYTF. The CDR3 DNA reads TGCGCCAGCAGCATTCCGGGACAGGGGCCTGGCTACACCTTC. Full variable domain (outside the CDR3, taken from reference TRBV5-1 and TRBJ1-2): KAGVTQTPRYLIKTRGQQVTLSCSPISGHRSVSWYQQTPGQGLQFLFEYFSETQRNKGNFPGRFSGRQFSNSRSEMNVSTLELGDSALYLCASSIPGQGPGYTFGSGTRLTVV.

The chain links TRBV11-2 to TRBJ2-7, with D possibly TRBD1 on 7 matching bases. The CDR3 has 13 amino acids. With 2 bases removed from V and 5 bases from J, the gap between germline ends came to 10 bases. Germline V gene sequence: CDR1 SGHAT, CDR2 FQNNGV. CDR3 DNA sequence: TGTGCCAGCAGCTTACCAGGGGGGAACGAGCAGTACTTC. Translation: CASSLPGGNEQYF.

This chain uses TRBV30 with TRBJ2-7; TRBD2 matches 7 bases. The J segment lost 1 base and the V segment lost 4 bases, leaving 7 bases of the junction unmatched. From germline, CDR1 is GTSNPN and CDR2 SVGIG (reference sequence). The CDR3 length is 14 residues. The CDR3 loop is CAWTPLGGSYEQYF. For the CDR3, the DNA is TGTGCCTGGACTCCCCTCGGGGGGTCCTACGAGCAGTACTTC.

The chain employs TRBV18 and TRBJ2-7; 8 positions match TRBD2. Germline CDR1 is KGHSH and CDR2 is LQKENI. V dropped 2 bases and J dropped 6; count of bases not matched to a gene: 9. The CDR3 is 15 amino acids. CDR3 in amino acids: CASSPLARGGAEQYF. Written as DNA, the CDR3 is TGTGCCAGCTCACCATTGGCTCGGGGGGGGGCCGAGCAGTACTTC.

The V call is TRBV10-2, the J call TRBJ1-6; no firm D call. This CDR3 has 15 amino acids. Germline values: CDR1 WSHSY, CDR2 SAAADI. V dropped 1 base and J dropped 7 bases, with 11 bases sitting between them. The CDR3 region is CASSELGSGNSPLHF. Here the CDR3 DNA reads TGCGCCAGCAGTGAGTTGGGATCGGGGAATTCACCCCTCCACTTT.

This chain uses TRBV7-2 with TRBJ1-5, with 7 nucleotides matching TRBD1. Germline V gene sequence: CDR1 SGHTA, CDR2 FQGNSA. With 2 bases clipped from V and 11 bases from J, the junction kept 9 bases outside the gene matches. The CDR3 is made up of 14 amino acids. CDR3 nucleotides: TGTGCCAGCAGCTTACCCTTCTCAGGGGGATCCCAGCATTTT. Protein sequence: CASSLPFSGGSQHF.

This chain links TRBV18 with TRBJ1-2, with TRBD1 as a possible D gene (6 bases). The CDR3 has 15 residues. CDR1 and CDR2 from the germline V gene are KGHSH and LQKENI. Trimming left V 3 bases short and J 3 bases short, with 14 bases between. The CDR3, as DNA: TGTGCCAGCTCACCGGGAGGGGGGGACGACTATGGCTACACCTTC. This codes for CASSPGGGDDYGYTF. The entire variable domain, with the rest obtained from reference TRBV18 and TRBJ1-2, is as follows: NAGVMQNPRHLVRRRGQEARLRCSPMKGHSHVYWYRQLPEEGLKFMVYLQKENIIDESGMPKERFSAEFPKEGPSILRIQQVVRGDSAAYFCASSPGGGDDYGYTFGSGTRLTVV.

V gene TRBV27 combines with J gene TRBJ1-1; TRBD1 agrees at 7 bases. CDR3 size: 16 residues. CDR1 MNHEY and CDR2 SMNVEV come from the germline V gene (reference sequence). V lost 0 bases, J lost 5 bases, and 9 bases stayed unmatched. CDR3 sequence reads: CASSLSIITGETEAFF. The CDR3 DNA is TGTGCCAGCAGTTTATCGATTATAACAGGGGAAACTGAAGCTTTCTTT.

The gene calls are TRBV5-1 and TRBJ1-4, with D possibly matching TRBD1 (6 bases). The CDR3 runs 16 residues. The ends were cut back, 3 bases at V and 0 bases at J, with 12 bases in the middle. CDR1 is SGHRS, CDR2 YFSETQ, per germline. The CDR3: CASSSGQRSTNEKLFF. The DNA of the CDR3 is TGCGCCAGCAGCTCCGGACAGCGATCAACTAATGAAAAACTGTTTTTT.

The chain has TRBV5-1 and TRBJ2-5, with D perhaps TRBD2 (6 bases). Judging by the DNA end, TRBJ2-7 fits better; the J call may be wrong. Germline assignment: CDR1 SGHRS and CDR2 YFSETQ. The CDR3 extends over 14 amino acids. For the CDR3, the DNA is TGCGCCAGCAGCCCTTCAACAGGAGGGCGCGAGCAGTACTTC. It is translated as CASSPSTGGREQYF.

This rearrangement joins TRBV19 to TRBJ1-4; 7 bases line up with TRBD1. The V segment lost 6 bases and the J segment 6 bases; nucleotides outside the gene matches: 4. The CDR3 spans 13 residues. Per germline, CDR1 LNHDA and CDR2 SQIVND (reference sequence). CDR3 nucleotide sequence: TGTGCCAGTAGCCGCAGGGGGTATGAAAAACTGTTTTTT. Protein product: CASSRRGYEKLFF.

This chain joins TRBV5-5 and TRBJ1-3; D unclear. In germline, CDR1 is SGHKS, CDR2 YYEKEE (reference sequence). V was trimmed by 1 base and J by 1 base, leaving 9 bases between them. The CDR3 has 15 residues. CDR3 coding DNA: TGTGCCAGCAGCTTGATGCGTATGTCTGGAAACACCATATATTTT. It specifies CASSLMRMSGNTIYF.

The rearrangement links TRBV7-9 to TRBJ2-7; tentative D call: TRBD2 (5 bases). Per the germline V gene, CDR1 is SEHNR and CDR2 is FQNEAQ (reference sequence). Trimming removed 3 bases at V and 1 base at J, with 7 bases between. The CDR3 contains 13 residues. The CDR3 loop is CASSFGVSYEQYF. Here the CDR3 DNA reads TGTGCCAGCAGCTTCGGGGTATCCTACGAGCAGTACTTC.

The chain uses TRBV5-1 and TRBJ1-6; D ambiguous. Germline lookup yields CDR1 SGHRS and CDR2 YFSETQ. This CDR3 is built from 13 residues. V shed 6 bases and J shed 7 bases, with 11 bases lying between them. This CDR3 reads CASTDSGNSPLHF. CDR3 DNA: TGCGCCAGCACGGACTCCGGGAATTCACCCCTCCACTTT.

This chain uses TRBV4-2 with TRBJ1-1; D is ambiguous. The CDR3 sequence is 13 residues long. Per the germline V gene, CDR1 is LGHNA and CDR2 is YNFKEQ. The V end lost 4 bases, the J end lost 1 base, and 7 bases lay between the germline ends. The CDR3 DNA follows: TGTGCCAGCAGCCTGGGCACGAACACTGAAGCTTTCTTT. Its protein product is CASSLGTNTEAFF.

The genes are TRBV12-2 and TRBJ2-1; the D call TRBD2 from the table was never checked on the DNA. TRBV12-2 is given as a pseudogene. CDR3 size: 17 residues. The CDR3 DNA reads TGTGCAAGTCGCTTACCCCTTCTAGCGGGGACTACAAATGAGCAGTTCTTC. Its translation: CASRLPLLAGTTNEQFF.

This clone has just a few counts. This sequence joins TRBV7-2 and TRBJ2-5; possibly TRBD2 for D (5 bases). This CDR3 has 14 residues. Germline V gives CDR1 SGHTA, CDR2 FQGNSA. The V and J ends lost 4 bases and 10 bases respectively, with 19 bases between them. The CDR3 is CASSSTRAPGDQYF. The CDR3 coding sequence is TGTGCCAGCAGCTCAACTCGGGCCCCCGGGGACCAGTACTTC.

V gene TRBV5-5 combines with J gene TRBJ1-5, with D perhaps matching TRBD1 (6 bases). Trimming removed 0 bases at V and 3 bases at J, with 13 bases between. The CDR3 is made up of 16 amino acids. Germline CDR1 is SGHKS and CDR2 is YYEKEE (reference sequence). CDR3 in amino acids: CASSLEGGMSNQPQHF. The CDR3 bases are TGTGCCAGCAGCTTGGAGGGGGGGATGTCCAATCAGCCCCAGCATTTT. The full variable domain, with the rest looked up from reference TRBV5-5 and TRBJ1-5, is DAGVTQSPTHLIKTRGQQVTLRCSPISGHKSVSWYQQVLGQGPQFIFQYYEKEERGRGNFPDRFSARQFPNYSSELNVNALLLGDSALYLCASSLEGGMSNQPQHFGDGTRLSIL.

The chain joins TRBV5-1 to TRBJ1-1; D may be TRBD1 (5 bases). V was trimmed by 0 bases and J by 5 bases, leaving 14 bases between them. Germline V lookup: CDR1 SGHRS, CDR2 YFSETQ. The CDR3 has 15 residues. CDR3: CASSLEGRVQTEAFF. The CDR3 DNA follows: TGCGCCAGCAGCTTGGAGGGGCGCGTTCAAACTGAAGCTTTCTTT.

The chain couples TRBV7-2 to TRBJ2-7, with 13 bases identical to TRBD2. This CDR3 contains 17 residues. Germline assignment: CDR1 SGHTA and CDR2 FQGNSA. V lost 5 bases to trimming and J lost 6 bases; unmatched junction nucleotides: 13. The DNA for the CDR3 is TGTGCCAGCAGCCCACTAGCGGGAGGGCCCCTGTTGAGCGAGCAGTACTTC. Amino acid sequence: CASSPLAGGPLLSEQYF. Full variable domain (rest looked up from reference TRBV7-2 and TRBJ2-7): GAGVSQSPSNKVTEKGKDVELRCDPISGHTALYWYRQSLGQGLEFLIYFQGNSAPDKSGLPSDRFSAERTGGSVSTLTIQRTQQEDSAVYLCASSPLAGGPLLSEQYFGPGTRLTVT.

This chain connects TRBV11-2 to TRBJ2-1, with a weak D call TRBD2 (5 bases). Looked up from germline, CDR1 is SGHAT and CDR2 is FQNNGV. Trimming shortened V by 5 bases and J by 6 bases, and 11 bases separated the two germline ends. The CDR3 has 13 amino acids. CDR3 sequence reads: CASSLAGLNEQFF. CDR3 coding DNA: TGTGCCAGCAGCCTCGCGGGCCTCAATGAGCAGTTCTTC.

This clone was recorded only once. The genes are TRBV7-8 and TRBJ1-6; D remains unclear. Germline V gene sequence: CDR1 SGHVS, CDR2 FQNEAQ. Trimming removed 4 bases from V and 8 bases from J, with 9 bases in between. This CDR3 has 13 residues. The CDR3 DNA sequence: TGTGCCAGCAGCTCCTTGGGAGATTCACCCCTCCACTTT. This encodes CASSSLGDSPLHF.

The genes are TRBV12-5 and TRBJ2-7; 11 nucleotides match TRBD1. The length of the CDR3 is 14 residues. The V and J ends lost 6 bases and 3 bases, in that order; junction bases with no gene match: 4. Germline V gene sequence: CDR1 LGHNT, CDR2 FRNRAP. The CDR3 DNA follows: TGTGCTAGTGGATCGGGACAGGGGGTCTACGAGCAGTACTTC. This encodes CASGSGQGVYEQYF.

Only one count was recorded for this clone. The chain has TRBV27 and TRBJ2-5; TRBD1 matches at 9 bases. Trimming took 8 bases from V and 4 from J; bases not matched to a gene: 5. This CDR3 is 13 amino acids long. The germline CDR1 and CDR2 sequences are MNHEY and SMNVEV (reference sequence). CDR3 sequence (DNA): TGTGCCAGCCAACGGGGACAGGGAGAGACCCAGTACTTC. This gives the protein CASQRGQGETQYF.

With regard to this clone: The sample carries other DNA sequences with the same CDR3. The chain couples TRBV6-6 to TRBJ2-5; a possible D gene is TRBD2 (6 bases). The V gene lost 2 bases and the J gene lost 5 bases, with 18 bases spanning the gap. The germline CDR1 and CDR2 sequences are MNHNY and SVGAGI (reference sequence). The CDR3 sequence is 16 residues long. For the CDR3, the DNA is TGTGCCAGCAGTTACCCAAATATCGGGAGCAGGGAGACCCAGTACTTC. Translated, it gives CASSYPNIGSRETQYF.